The 28 T cell receptor beta chains in this list originate from one sample, sequenced in a study of T cell responses to AZD1222 COVID-19 vaccine. Sequencing was performed with immunoSEQ multiplex PCR; in TCRdb, only in-frame clones are kept and a portion is missing. The sample consists of about 110,000 clones, about four fifths of them appearing once. The sequencing used peripheral blood, collected on day 0 of AZD1222 vaccination. Receptors originate from an adult in good health.

The chain is built from TRBV19 and TRBJ2-5; TRBD1 aligns across 8 bases. CDR3 length: 14 residues. Trimming removed 5 bases from V and 2 bases from J; junction bases left unmatched: 4. Germline V gene sequence: CDR1 LNHDA, CDR2 SQIVND (reference sequence). CDR3 residues: CASSRQGQQETQYF. DNA of the CDR3: TGTGCCAGTAGTCGACAGGGGCAGCAAGAGACCCAGTACTTC.

This chain uses TRBV6-2 or TRBV6-3 with TRBJ1-2; D is ambiguous. This CDR3 has 14 amino acids. The V and J ends lost 2 bases and 2 bases respectively, with 9 bases between them. CDR1 MNHEY and CDR2 SVGEGT come from the germline V gene. In nucleotides, the CDR3 is TGTGCCAGCAGTTACCCTACATGGAACTATGGCTACACCTTC. Its protein is CASSYPTWNYGYTF.

The rearrangement joins TRBV5-6 to TRBJ1-3; the D is unclear. This CDR3 is 15 amino acids long. V lost 1 base and J 0 bases, leaving 8 bases between the germline ends. Per germline, CDR1 SGHDT and CDR2 YYEEEE. CDR3 in DNA: TGTGCCAGCAGCTTGAAGGGCTACTCTGGAAACACCATATATTTT. This translates into CASSLKGYSGNTIYF.

The rearrangement joins TRBV7-2 to TRBJ2-3; no definite D call. The CDR3 has 15 amino acids. With 5 bases removed from V and 1 base from J, the gap between germline ends came to 13 bases. Germline CDR1 SGHTA, CDR2 FQGNSA. The CDR3 protein is CASSPSSTRTDTQYF. The CDR3 bases are TGTGCCAGCAGCCCCAGTAGCACCCGCACAGATACGCAGTATTTT.

The chain links TRBV7-9 to TRBJ1-1, with D perhaps TRBD1 (5 bases). CDR1 is SEHNR, CDR2 FQNEAQ, per germline (reference sequence). This CDR3 is 14 amino acids long. V gave up 4 bases and J gave up 3 bases, with 12 bases separating them. The CDR3 DNA is TGTGCCAGCAGCTCCGGCGGGGGGGACACTGAAGCTTTCTTT. It is translated as CASSSGGGDTEAFF.

CDR3 nucleotide sequence: TGTGCCACCAGTGACCATAGCGGGGCTAGCACAGATACGCAGTATTTT. Translating it yields CATSDHSGASTDTQYF. The J gene is TRBJ2-3, the V gene TRBV24-1; 8 bases map to TRBD2. The germline CDR1 and CDR2 sequences are KGHDR and SFDVKD. The CDR3 has 16 residues. V was pared by 4 bases and J by 0 bases, with 5 bases of the junction left unmatched.

This clone came up once. The genes are TRBV25-1 and TRBJ2-7; D is perhaps TRBD1 or TRBD2 (5 bases each). Per germline, CDR1 MGHDK and CDR2 SYGVNS. CDR3 length equals 14 residues. Deletions cut 3 bases from V and 0 bases from J, with 9 bases between. The CDR3 DNA reads TGTGCCAGCAGTGATCCAGGGAGCTCCTACGAGCAGTACTTC. As protein: CASSDPGSSYEQYF.

The table lists this clone with a few counts. This rearrangement joins TRBV7-9 to TRBJ1-5; TRBD1 agrees at 8 bases. V trimming: 2 bases; J trimming: 5 bases; junction bases outside the gene matches: 8. The CDR3 spans 16 residues. The V gene's germline CDR1 is SEHNR and CDR2 FQNEAQ (reference sequence). Here the CDR3 reads CASSLPATGEDQPQHF. DNA of the CDR3: TGTGCCAGCAGCTTACCCGCGACAGGGGAGGATCAGCCCCAGCATTTT.

The chain links TRBV7-3 to TRBJ1-6; possible D gene TRBD1, 5 bases. The V end lost 5 bases, the J end lost 7 bases, and 12 bases lay between the germline ends. The CDR3 has 14 amino acids. Germline CDR1 and CDR2: SGHTA and FQGTGA. CDR3 DNA sequence: TGTGCCAGCAGCACCGGGACGGGCAATTCACCCCTCCACTTT. It encodes CASSTGTGNSPLHF.

The rearrangement uses TRBV7-6 and TRBJ1-5, with no clear D. This CDR3 region has 17 residues. CDR1 is SGHVS and CDR2 is FNYEAQ in the germline V gene. The V and J ends lost 2 bases and 0 bases respectively, with 14 bases between them. As DNA, the CDR3 is TGTGCCAGCAGCTTATCGGGGTCCCCATATAGCAATCAGCCCCAGCATTTT. It is translated as CASSLSGSPYSNQPQHF.

This clone was counted a few times. This sequence joins TRBV4-1 and TRBJ1-2, with D possibly TRBD1 on 6 matching bases. V lost 4 bases, J lost 5 bases, and 17 bases lay in between. This CDR3 contains 15 residues. Germline CDR1 MGHRA, CDR2 YSYEKL. CDR3 bases: TGCGCCAGCAGCCCGGTGGGAGGGGGGAGTTATGGCTACACCTTC. Encoded protein: CASSPVGGGSYGYTF.

The rearrangement links TRBV24-1 to TRBJ2-5; D is possibly TRBD1 or TRBD2 (5 bases each). Germline V lookup: CDR1 KGHDR, CDR2 SFDVKD. This CDR3 is built from 15 residues. V lost 1 base and J 1 base, leaving 9 bases between the germline ends. The CDR3 sequence: CATSDLEGTQETQYF. The CDR3 region has the DNA TGTGCCACCAGTGATTTAGAAGGGACCCAAGAGACCCAGTACTTC.

The chain employs TRBV11-2 and TRBJ2-7; D unresolved. Per germline, CDR1 SGHAT and CDR2 FQNNGV. There are 15 residues in the CDR3. The V and J ends lost 6 bases and 2 bases respectively, with 17 bases between them. CDR3 amino acids: CASRPDPIQPYEQYF. The CDR3 DNA is TGTGCCAGCAGGCCAGATCCCATCCAGCCCTACGAGCAGTACTTC.

The chain recombines TRBV19 with TRBJ2-7, with 14 bases identical to TRBD2. Germline V gives CDR1 LNHDA, CDR2 SQIVND (reference sequence). The CDR3 contains 15 residues. V trimming: 3 bases; J trimming: 2 bases; junction bases outside the gene matches: 0. The CDR3 loop is CASSMGLAGAYEQYF. CDR3 nucleotide sequence: TGTGCCAGTAGTATGGGACTAGCGGGAGCCTACGAGCAGTACTTC.

The chain uses TRBV7-2 and TRBJ2-5; the match to TRBD2 covers 10 bases. Trimming at V came to 5 bases and at J to 6 bases, leaving 6 bases not matched to a gene. The CDR3 spans 14 residues. Germline values: CDR1 SGHTA, CDR2 FQGNSA. For the CDR3, the DNA is TGTGCCAGCAGCGACGGGACTAGCGAGAAGACCCAGTACTTC. Translation gives CASSDGTSEKTQYF.

J is TRBJ2-6 and V is TRBV4-1; the D is unclear. CDR3 length equals 18 residues. Germline V CDR1 and CDR2: MGHRA, YSYEKL. Trimming left V 5 bases short and J 0 bases short, with 17 bases between. CDR3 residues: CASSLRVATVSGANVLTF. The CDR3 nucleotides read TGCGCCAGCAGCTTAAGGGTAGCCACTGTCTCTGGGGCCAACGTCCTGACTTTC.

The rearrangement uses TRBV6-5 and TRBJ1-5; D possibly corresponds to TRBD1 (5 bases). This CDR3 contains 14 residues. Trimming left V 6 bases short and J 4 bases short, with 13 bases between. Germline loops: CDR1 MNHEY, CDR2 SVGAGI. CDR3 DNA sequence: TGTGCCAGCAGGATTCTCCGGGGGAATCAGCCCCAGCATTTT. Translating it yields CASRILRGNQPQHF.

The gene calls are TRBV7-2 and TRBJ2-1; 9 bases line up with TRBD2. Germline trimming cut 6 bases from V and 5 bases from J; bases unmatched to any gene: 14. The CDR3 extends over 17 amino acids. CDR1 SGHTA and CDR2 FQGNSA come from the germline V gene. This CDR3 is CASSPFGSGRLDNEQFF. CDR3 DNA sequence: TGTGCCAGCAGTCCTTTTGGTAGCGGGAGATTAGACAATGAGCAGTTCTTC.

This clone was observed a few times. This chain joins TRBV7-8 and TRBJ1-5; D gene unclear. From germline, CDR1 is SGHVS and CDR2 FQNEAQ. V shed 1 base and J shed 5 bases, with 21 bases lying between them. The CDR3 consists of 18 residues. In DNA, the CDR3 is TGTGCCAGCAGCTTAGGATTGGGAGGACGGCACGGGTATCAGCCCCAGCATTTT. Amino acid sequence: CASSLGLGGRHGYQPQHF.

This clone was counted a few times. The gene calls are TRBV30 and TRBJ1-5; D is undetermined. Germline V gene data show CDR1 as GTSNPN and CDR2 as SVGIG (reference sequence). The CDR3 spans 13 residues. V was shortened by 3 bases and J by 2 bases, with 8 bases between the two germline ends. In nucleotides, the CDR3 is TGTGCCTGGAGCCCGGCAGGCAATCAGCCCCAGCATTTT. Translating gives CAWSPAGNQPQHF.

This sequence joins TRBV5-5 and TRBJ1-3; D remains unclear. The V gene's germline CDR1 is SGHKS and CDR2 YYEKEE (reference sequence). With 4 bases removed from V and 2 bases from J, the gap between germline ends came to 13 bases. This CDR3 has 15 amino acids. CDR3 sequence reads: CASSLRRAPGNTIYF. In nucleotides, the CDR3 is TGTGCCAGCAGCCTTAGGAGGGCTCCTGGAAACACCATATATTTT.

V gene TRBV7-2 combines with J gene TRBJ2-5; 11 nucleotides match TRBD2. This CDR3 has 15 residues. The V and J ends lost 7 bases and 4 bases, in that order; junction bases with no gene match: 8. Germline CDR1 reads SGHTA; CDR2 reads FQGNSA. Here the CDR3 DNA reads TGTGCCAGCACGCCTCTAGCGGGGGGAGCAGAGACCCAGTACTTC. Its translation is CASTPLAGGAETQYF.

The chain couples TRBV7-2 to TRBJ1-2; 7 positions match TRBD1. Germline V gene data show CDR1 as SGHTA and CDR2 as FQGNSA. CDR3 length: 13 amino acids. V lost 5 bases, J lost 8 bases, and 8 bases stayed unmatched. CDR3 region: CASSPRGQQGYTF. The CDR3 bases are TGTGCCAGCAGCCCGAGGGGGCAGCAAGGCTACACCTTC.

This sequence joins TRBV29-1 and TRBJ1-2; 9 positions agree with TRBD1. V was clipped by 6 bases and J by 5 bases; unmatched bases: 13. This CDR3 has 15 residues. Germline V gene lookup returns CDR1 SQVTM and CDR2 ANQGSEA. CDR3 sequence reads: CSVSPGQGEIYGYTF. As DNA, the CDR3 is TGCAGCGTCTCACCGGGACAGGGCGAGATTTATGGCTACACCTTC.

The chain recombines TRBV3-1 (or the pseudogene TRBV3-2) with TRBJ1-6; TRBD1 is a possible D gene (5 bases). V was trimmed by 3 bases and J by 11 bases, leaving 14 bases between them. CDR3 size: 14 residues. Germline values: CDR1 LGHDT, CDR2 YNNKEL (reference sequence). This chain's CDR3 is CASSHQGFSAPLHF. The CDR3 DNA reads TGTGCCAGCAGCCATCAGGGTTTTTCGGCACCCCTCCACTTT.

The chain joins TRBV27 to TRBJ1-2; no clear D. V shed 3 bases and J shed 5 bases, with 13 bases lying between them. Germline loops: CDR1 MNHEY, CDR2 SMNVEV (reference sequence). This CDR3 has 14 residues. CDR3 amino acids: CASSLHGGSYGYTF. CDR3 sequence (DNA): TGTGCCAGCAGTTTGCATGGAGGATCTTATGGCTACACCTTC.

This chain connects TRBV7-2 to TRBJ2-5; 11 nucleotides line up with TRBD2. The CDR3 is 17 amino acids. The V and J ends lost 4 bases and 4 bases, in that order; junction bases with no gene match: 11. The V gene's germline CDR1 is SGHTA and CDR2 FQGNSA. CDR3 bases: TGTGCCAGCAGCTCAGTAGCGGGAGGGAGATGGGGAGAGACCCAGTACTTC. It codes for CASSSVAGGRWGETQYF.

The rearrangement uses TRBV6-2 or TRBV6-3 and TRBJ1-3; 7 nucleotides agree with TRBD1. V was pared by 2 bases and J by 1 base, with 2 bases of the junction left unmatched. The germline V gene has CDR1 MNHEY and CDR2 SVGEGT. The CDR3 has 15 residues. CDR3 amino acids: CASSYGTVSGNTIYF. The DNA of the CDR3 is TGTGCCAGCAGTTACGGGACAGTTTCTGGAAACACCATATATTTT.